These T cell receptor beta chains were read from a single sample in a study. Via MiXCR, TCRdb re-called the 5' RACE reads, giving one row per CDR3 protein. The sample carries tens of thousands of distinct CDR3 sequences, roughly 30% recorded once. The sample taken for sequencing was tumor-infiltrating memory CD4+ T cells sorted from the breast tumor. Receptor source: a female donor with breast cancer. CDR3s include the opening cysteine and the closing phenylalanine or tryptophan. D genes are given only for firm matches. Some rows have no size entry. The others give once, few or many, or a class for an expanded clone.

v_gene	d_gene	j_gene	abundance	CDR3aa	CDR3nt
TRBV4-2	TRBD2	TRBJ2-1	.	CASSQVGGRRGDEQFF	TGTGCCAGCAGCCAAGTCGGCGGGAGGAGAGGTGATGAGCAGTTCTTC
TRBV12-3/TRBV12-4	.	TRBJ1-1	.	CASSDLTGELF	TGTGCCAGCAGTGATTTGACTGGAGAATTATTT
TRBV7-9	TRBD2	TRBJ2-1	.	CASSLAAGVSYEQFF	TGTGCCAGCAGCTTAGCGGCGGGGGTGTCCTATGAGCAGTTCTTC
TRBV7-2	.	TRBJ2-2	few	CASSTDRSYLGGELFF	TGTGCCAGCAGCACAGACCGCAGCTACCTTGGCGGGGAGCTGTTTTTT
TRBV7-2	.	TRBJ2-7	few	CASSLPTYEQYF	TGTGCCAGCAGCTTACCGACCTACGAGCAGTACTTC
TRBV5-1	.	TRBJ2-4	.	CASSLSYQGPKNIQYF	TGCGCCAGCAGCTTGTCGTACCAGGGACCAAAAAACATTCAGTACTTC
TRBV20-1	TRBD2	TRBJ2-3	.	CSARDWSVGGTTDTQYF	TGCAGTGCTAGAGATTGGTCTGTGGGAGGGACCACAGATACGCAGTATTTT
TRBV20-1	.	TRBJ1-6	many	CSATTLTDSPLHF	TGCAGTGCTACCACGTTAACCGATTCACCCCTCCACTTT
TRBV11-2	.	TRBJ2-5	many	CASSLMAIPGETQYF	TGTGCCAGCAGCTTAATGGCTATCCCGGGAGAGACCCAGTACTTC
TRBV11-2	.	TRBJ1-2	.	CASRETGTNYGYTF	TGTGCCAGCAGGGAGACAGGCACTAACTATGGCTACACCTTC
TRBV5-1	TRBD2	TRBJ2-3	.	CASSLAGASGRWTDTQYF	TGCGCCAGCAGCTTGGCTGGGGCTAGCGGGAGGTGGACAGATACGCAGTATTTT
TRBV15	.	TRBJ1-5	.	CATSRDRGQPQHF	TGTGCCACCAGCAGAGATAGAGGTCAGCCCCAGCATTTT
TRBV20-1	.	TRBJ2-5	few	CSARVFLGETQYF	TGCAGTGCTAGAGTCTTCCTAGGGGAGACCCAGTACTTC
TRBV5-1	.	TRBJ1-1	few	CASRVSLNTEAFF	TGCGCCAGCAGGGTCAGCCTAAACACTGAAGCTTTCTTT
TRBV18	.	TRBJ2-5	few	CASSLRDNQETQYF	TGTGCCAGCTCACTTCGGGACAACCAAGAGACCCAGTACTTC
TRBV2	TRBD2	TRBJ2-5	.	CASSLAGETQYF	TGTGCCAGCAGTCTAGCGGGGGAGACCCAGTACTTC
TRBV27	TRBD1	TRBJ1-2	.	CASSFTGGPGYTF	TGTGCCAGCAGTTTCACAGGGGGGCCTGGCTACACCTTC
TRBV7-6	.	TRBJ1-5	few	CASSPLNQPQHF	TGTGCCAGCAGCCCCCTCAATCAGCCCCAGCATTTT
TRBV6-1	.	TRBJ2-2	.	CASVRWESIAGELFF	TGTGCCAGCGTTCGGTGGGAGTCAATAGCCGGGGAGCTGTTTTTT
TRBV29-1	TRBD1	TRBJ1-2	many	CSAWGTGVGYTF	TGCAGCGCCTGGGGGACAGGGGTTGGCTACACCTTC
TRBV29-1	TRBD2	TRBJ2-7	.	CSVLKLAGRNYEQYF	TGCAGCGTTCTGAAACTAGCGGGACGAAACTACGAGCAGTACTTC
TRBV7-9	.	TRBJ1-1	.	CASSHSLNTEAFF	TGTGCCAGCAGCCATTCCTTGAACACTGAAGCTTTCTTT
TRBV11-2	.	TRBJ2-5	.	CASSQGQAETQYF	TGTGCCAGCAGCCAAGGGCAGGCGGAGACCCAGTACTTC
TRBV2	TRBD1	TRBJ1-2	few	CASSQGVGYTF	TGTGCCTCCAGTCAGGGGGTAGGCTACACCTTC
TRBV21-1	.	TRBJ2-1	.	CASRDTGQYPWSSYNEQFF	TGTGCCAGCAGGGATACTGGACAGTACCCATGGAGCTCCTACAATGAGCAGTTCTTC
TRBV6-2/TRBV6-3	TRBD2	TRBJ2-2	.	CASQRGAFTGELFF	TGTGCCAGTCAGCGGGGGGCCTTCACCGGGGAGCTGTTTTTT
TRBV5-1	TRBD2	TRBJ2-7	.	CASSRTSGTTYEQYF	TGCGCCAGCAGCAGGACTAGCGGGACCACCTACGAGCAGTACTTC
TRBV5-6	.	TRBJ2-1	.	CASSFFKFWGNEQFF	TGTGCCAGCAGCTTCTTCAAATTTTGGGGCAATGAGCAGTTCTTC
TRBV9	TRBD1	TRBJ2-2	few	CASSSRTGAGELFF	TGTGCCAGCAGCTCGCGGACAGGGGCCGGGGAGCTGTTTTTT
TRBV28	.	TRBJ2-2	.	CASRRREAANTGELFF	TGTGCCAGCAGACGTAGGGAGGCGGCGAACACCGGGGAGCTGTTTTTT
TRBV10-3	.	TRBJ1-5	.	CAISAGGTQPQHF	TGTGCCATCAGTGCGGGGGGGACCCAGCCCCAGCATTTT
TRBV7-6	.	TRBJ2-5	few	CASSLIRARGQETQYF	TGTGCCAGCAGCTTAATTCGGGCCCGAGGCCAAGAGACCCAGTACTTC
TRBV20-1	TRBD2	TRBJ2-7	.	CSARGLAGDSYEQYF	TGCAGTGCTAGAGGACTAGCGGGAGATTCCTACGAGCAGTACTTC
TRBV5-6	.	TRBJ2-5	.	CASSPTPGWTETQYF	TGTGCCAGCAGCCCTACTCCGGGATGGACGGAGACCCAGTACTTC
TRBV7-2	TRBD1	TRBJ2-3	.	CASARDRFTDTQYF	TGTGCCAGCGCCCGGGACAGATTCACAGATACGCAGTATTTT
TRBV4-1	.	TRBJ2-6	few	CASSQVQTTGANVLTF	TGCGCCAGCAGCCAAGTCCAAACAACTGGGGCCAACGTCCTGACTTTC
TRBV10-3	TRBD1	TRBJ2-1	.	CAIRDRTGDYNEQFF	TGTGCCATCAGAGACCGGACAGGGGACTACAATGAGCAGTTCTTC
TRBV7-2	TRBD1	TRBJ2-5	.	CASSYRGQETQYF	TGTGCCAGCAGCTACAGGGGCCAAGAGACCCAGTACTTC
TRBV20-1	TRBD1	TRBJ2-1	medium-sized	CSARAGGNEQFF	TGCAGTGCTAGGGCAGGGGGAAATGAGCAGTTCTTC
TRBV7-2	.	TRBJ1-2	.	CASSWSDYGYTF	TGTGCCAGCAGCTGGTCGGACTATGGCTACACCTTC
TRBV20-1	.	TRBJ1-5	many	CSAIPGGSSQPQHF	TGCAGTGCTATCCCCGGAGGAAGTAGTCAGCCCCAGCATTTT
TRBV20-1	TRBD2	TRBJ2-7	.	CSAGRTSGSYEQYF	TGCAGTGCTGGTAGGACTAGCGGGAGTTACGAGCAGTACTTC
TRBV29-1	.	TRBJ1-1	.	CSARGGGDTEAFF	TGCAGCGCCCGGGGCGGGGGGGACACTGAAGCTTTCTTT
TRBV5-1	.	TRBJ1-5	few	CASSTGQANQPQHF	TGCGCCAGCAGCACCGGGCAGGCCAATCAGCCCCAGCATTTT
TRBV20-1	.	TRBJ2-3	few	CSARTTATDTQYF	TGCAGTGCTAGAACGACGGCCACAGATACGCAGTATTTT
TRBV9	TRBD1	TRBJ1-4	.	CASSHDRGDEKLFF	TGTGCCAGCAGCCACGACAGGGGAGATGAAAAACTGTTTTTT
TRBV28	.	TRBJ2-5	.	CASSSSQETQYF	TGTGCCAGCAGTTCTTCACAAGAGACCCAGTACTTC
TRBV7-3	.	TRBJ2-7	few	CASSLGPNSYEQYF	TGTGCCAGCAGTCTTGGGCCAAACTCCTACGAGCAGTACTTC
TRBV29-1	.	TRBJ2-7	.	CSVSGTGLLAGSYEQYF	TGCAGCGTATCCGGGACAGGGCTTCTAGCGGGCTCCTACGAGCAGTACTTC
TRBV20-1	TRBD1	TRBJ1-3	.	CSASAGQEIGNTIYF	TGCAGTGCTAGCGCAGGACAGGAGATCGGAAACACCATATATTTT
TRBV2	.	TRBJ1-4	.	CASSSRQGNEKLFF	TGTGCCAGCAGTTCGAGGCAGGGGAATGAAAAACTGTTTTTT
TRBV24-1	.	TRBJ2-5	.	CATSDTTRGETQYF	TGTGCCACCAGTGACACCACTCGGGGAGAGACCCAGTACTTC
TRBV3-1	.	TRBJ2-5	.	CASSQEGLLAGRKTQYF	TGTGCCAGCAGCCAAGAAGGACTTTTGGCGGGCCGGAAGACCCAGTACTTC
TRBV6-5	.	TRBJ2-7	.	CASSPRLDPLSYEQYF	TGTGCCAGCAGTCCCAGACTAGACCCCCTTTCCTACGAGCAGTACTTC
TRBV7-2	.	TRBJ1-2	medium-sized	CASSLGPGRYTF	TGTGCCAGCAGCTTGGGACCAGGGAGATACACCTTC
TRBV28	.	TRBJ1-3	.	CASSRGLGGGDTIYF	TGTGCCAGCAGTAGGGGGTTAGGAGGCGGAGACACCATATATTTT
TRBV12-3/TRBV12-4	.	TRBJ1-5	.	CASSRQGLGNQPQHF	TGTGCCAGCAGCCGCCAGGGGCTAGGCAATCAGCCCCAGCATTTT
TRBV5-1	TRBD2	TRBJ2-5	.	CASQESSGSQNQYF	TGCGCCAGTCAAGAGAGTAGCGGGAGCCAGAACCAGTACTTC
TRBV7-9	TRBD2	TRBJ2-3	.	CASGPGLASTDTQYF	TGTGCCAGCGGCCCGGGACTAGCATCAACAGATACGCAGTATTTT